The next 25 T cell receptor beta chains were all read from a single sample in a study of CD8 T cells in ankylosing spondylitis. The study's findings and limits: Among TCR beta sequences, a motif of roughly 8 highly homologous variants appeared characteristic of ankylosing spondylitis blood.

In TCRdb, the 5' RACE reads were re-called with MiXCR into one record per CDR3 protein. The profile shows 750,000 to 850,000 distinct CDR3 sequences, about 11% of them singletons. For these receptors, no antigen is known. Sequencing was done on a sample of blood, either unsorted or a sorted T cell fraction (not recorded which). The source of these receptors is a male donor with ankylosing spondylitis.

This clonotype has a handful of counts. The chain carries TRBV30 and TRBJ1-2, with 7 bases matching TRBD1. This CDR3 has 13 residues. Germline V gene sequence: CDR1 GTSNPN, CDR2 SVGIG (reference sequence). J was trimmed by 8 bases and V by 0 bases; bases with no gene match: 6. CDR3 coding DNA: TGTGCCTGGAGTGTCTGGCAGGGGGAAGGCTACACCTTC. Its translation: CAWSVWQGEGYTF.

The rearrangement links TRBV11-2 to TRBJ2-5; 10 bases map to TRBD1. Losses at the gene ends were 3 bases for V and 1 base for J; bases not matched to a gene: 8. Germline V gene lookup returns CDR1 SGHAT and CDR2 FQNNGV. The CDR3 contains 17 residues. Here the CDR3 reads CASSLGLGQGVQETQYF. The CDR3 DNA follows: TGTGCCAGCAGCTTGGGTTTAGGACAGGGGGTCCAAGAGACCCAGTACTTC.

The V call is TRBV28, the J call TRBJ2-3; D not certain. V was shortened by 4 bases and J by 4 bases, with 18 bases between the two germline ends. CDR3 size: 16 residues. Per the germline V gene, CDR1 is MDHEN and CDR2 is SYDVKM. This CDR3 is CASSSSFPVVPDTQYF. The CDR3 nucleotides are TGTGCCAGCAGTTCCTCTTTCCCGGTAGTCCCAGATACGCAGTATTTT.

Written as DNA, the CDR3 is TGTGCCAGCAGTTTTCCCACCACAGTCTACAATGAGCAGTTCTTC. Translation: CASSFPTTVYNEQFF. The J gene is TRBJ2-1, the V gene TRBV28; unclear D gene. This CDR3 has 15 residues. Germline CDR1 is MDHEN and CDR2 is SYDVKM. Trimming took 3 bases from V and 3 from J, leaving 12 bases between them.

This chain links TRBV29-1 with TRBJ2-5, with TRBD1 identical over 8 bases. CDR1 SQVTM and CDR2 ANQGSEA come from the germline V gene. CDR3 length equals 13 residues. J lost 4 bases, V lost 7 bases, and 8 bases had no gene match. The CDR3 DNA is TGCAGCGAGACGCAGGGGGCTGGAGAGACCCAGTACTTC. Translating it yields CSETQGAGETQYF.

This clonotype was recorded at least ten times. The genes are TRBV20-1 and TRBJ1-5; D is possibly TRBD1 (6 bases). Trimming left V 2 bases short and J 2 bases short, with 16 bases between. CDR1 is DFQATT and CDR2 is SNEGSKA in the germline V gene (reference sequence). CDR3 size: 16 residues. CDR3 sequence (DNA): TGCAGTGCTAGAATTCGAACAGGGTTGGGCAATCAGCCCCAGCATTTT. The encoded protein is CSARIRTGLGNQPQHF.

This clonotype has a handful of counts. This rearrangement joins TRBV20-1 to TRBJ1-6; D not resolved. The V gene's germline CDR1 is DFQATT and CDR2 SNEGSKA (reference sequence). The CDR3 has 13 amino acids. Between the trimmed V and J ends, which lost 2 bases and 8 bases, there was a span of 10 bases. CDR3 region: CSARFRTDSPLHF. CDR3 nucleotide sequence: TGCAGTGCTAGATTTCGGACCGATTCACCCCTCCACTTT.

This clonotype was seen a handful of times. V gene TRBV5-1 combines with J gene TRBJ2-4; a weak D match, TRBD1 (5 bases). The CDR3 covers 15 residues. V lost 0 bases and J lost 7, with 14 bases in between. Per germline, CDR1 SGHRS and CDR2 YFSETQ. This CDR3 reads CASSLGVGARNIQYF. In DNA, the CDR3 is TGCGCCAGCAGCTTGGGGGTAGGGGCCCGGAACATTCAGTACTTC.

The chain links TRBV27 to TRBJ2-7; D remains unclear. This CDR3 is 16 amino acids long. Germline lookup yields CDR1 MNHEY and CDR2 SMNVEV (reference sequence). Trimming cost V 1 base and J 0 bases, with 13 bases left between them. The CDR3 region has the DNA TGTGCCAGCAGTTTATTCTTACCAGGCTCCTCCTACGAGCAGTACTTC. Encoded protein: CASSLFLPGSSYEQYF.

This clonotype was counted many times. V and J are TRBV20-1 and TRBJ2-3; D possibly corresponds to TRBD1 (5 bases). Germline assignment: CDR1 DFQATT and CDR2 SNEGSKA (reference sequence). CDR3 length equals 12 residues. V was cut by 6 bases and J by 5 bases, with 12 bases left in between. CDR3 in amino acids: CSATTGGDTQYF. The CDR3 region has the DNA TGCAGTGCAACCACAGGCGGAGATACGCAGTATTTT.

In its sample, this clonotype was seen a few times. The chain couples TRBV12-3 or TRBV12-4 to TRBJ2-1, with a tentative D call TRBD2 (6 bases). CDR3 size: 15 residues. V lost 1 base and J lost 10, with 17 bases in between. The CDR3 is CASSLGPGGIGEQFF. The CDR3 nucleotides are TGTGCCAGCAGTTTAGGCCCCGGGGGAATAGGAGAGCAGTTCTTC.

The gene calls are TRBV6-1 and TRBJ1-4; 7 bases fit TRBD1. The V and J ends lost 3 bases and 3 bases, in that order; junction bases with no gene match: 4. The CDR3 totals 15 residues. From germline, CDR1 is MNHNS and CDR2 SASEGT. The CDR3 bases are TGTGCCAGCAGTGACAGGGGGTTAGCTAATGAAAAACTGTTTTTT. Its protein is CASSDRGLANEKLFF.

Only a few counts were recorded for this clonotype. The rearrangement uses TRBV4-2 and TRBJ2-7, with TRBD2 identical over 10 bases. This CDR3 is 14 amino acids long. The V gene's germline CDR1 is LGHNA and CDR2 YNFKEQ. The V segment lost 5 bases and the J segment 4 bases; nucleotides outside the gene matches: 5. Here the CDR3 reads CASSYGLAAYEQYF. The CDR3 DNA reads TGTGCCAGCAGCTACGGACTAGCGGCTTACGAGCAGTACTTC.

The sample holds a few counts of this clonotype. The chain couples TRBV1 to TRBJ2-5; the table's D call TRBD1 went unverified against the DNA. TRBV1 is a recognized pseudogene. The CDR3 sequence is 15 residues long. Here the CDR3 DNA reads TGCACCAGCAGCCAAGCGCGACAGTTACAAGAGACCCAGTACTTC. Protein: CTSSQARQLQETQYF.

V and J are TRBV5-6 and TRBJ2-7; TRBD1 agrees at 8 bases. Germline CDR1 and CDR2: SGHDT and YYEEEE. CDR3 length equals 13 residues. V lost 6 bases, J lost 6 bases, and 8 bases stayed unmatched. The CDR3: CASNPTGDVEQYF. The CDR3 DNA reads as TGTGCCAGCAACCCGACAGGGGACGTCGAGCAGTACTTC.

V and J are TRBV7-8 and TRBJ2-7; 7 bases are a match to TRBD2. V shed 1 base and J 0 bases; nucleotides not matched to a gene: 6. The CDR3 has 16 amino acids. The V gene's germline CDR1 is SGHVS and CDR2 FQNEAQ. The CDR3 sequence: CASSLVPGRSSYEQYF. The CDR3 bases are TGTGCCAGCAGCTTAGTCCCCGGGAGGAGCTCCTACGAGCAGTACTTC. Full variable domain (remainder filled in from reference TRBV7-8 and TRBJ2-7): GAGVSQSPRYKVAKRGQDVALRCDPISGHVSLFWYQQALGQGPEFLTYFQNEAQLDKSGLPSDRFFAERPEGSVSTLKIQRTQQEDSAVYLCASSLVPGRSSYEQYFGPGTRLTVT.

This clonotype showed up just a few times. In DNA, the CDR3 is TGTGCCAGCAGCGTAGATTTAGGGGGCTCCTACGAGCAGTACTTC. Its protein is CASSVDLGGSYEQYF. V is TRBV9 and J is TRBJ2-7; maybe TRBD1 (6 bases). Germline assignment: CDR1 SGDLS and CDR2 YYNGEE. The V end lost 0 bases, the J end lost 0 bases, and 10 bases lay between the germline ends. There are 15 residues in the CDR3. Full variable domain (outside the CDR3, taken from reference TRBV9 and TRBJ2-7): DSGVTQTPKHLITATGQRVTLRCSPRSGDLSVYWYQQSLDQGLQFLIQYYNGEERAKGNILERFSAQQFPDLHSELNLSSLELGDSALYFCASSVDLGGSYEQYFGPGTRLTVT.

CDR3 DNA: TGTGCCAGCAGTTACCCGGGGACTACGTCTTTCTTT. It codes for CASSYPGTTSFF. The J gene is TRBJ1-1, the V gene TRBV6-2 or TRBV6-3, with TRBD1 as a possible D gene (5 bases). V shed 2 bases and J shed 12 bases, with 13 bases lying between them. This CDR3 spans 12 amino acids. Germline CDR1 and CDR2: MNHEY and SVGEGT.

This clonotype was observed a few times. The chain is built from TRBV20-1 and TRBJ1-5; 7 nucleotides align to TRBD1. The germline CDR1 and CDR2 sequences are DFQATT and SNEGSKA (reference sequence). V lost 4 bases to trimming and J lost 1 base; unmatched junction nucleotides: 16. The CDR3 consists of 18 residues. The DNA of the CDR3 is TGCAGTGCTATTTACACGGGACAGCGTTTGGGGAGCAATCAGCCCCAGCATTTT. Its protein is CSAIYTGQRLGSNQPQHF.

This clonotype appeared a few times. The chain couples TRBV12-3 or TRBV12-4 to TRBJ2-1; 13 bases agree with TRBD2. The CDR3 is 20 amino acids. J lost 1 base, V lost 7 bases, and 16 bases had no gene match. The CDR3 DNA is TGTGCCAGCAATCTCCGGAACCGACTAGCGGGAGGTCCTTCCTACAATGAGCAGTTCTTC. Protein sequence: CASNLRNRLAGGPSYNEQFF.

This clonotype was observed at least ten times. This CDR3 is CASSLATGRDTQYF. CDR3 sequence (DNA): TGCGCCAGCAGCTTGGCCACCGGGAGAGATACGCAGTATTTT. V usage is TRBV5-1 and J usage is TRBJ2-3; maybe TRBD2 (6 bases). Germline V gene lookup returns CDR1 SGHRS and CDR2 YFSETQ. CDR3 length: 14 amino acids. The V end lost 0 bases, the J end lost 5 bases, and 10 bases lay between the germline ends.

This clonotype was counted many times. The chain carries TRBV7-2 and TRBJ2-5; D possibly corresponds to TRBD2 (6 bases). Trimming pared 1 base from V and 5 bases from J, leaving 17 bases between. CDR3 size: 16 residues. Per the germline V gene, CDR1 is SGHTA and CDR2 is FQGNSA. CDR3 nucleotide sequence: TGTGCCAGCAGCTTAGTAGGAGGGTGGGAATCGGAGACCCAGTACTTC. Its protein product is CASSLVGGWESETQYF.

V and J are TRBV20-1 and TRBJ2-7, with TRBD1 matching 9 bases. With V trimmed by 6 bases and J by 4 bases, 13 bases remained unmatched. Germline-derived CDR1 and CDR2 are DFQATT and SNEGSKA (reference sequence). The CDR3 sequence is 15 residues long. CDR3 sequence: CSAGGQGVGRYEQYF. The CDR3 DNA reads TGCAGTGCCGGGGGACAGGGAGTCGGTAGGTACGAGCAGTACTTC.

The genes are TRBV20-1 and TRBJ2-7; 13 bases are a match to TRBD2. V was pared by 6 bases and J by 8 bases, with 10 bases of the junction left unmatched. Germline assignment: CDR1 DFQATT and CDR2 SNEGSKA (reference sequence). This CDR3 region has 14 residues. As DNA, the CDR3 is TGCAGTGCGCCCCGGACTAGCGGGAGTAATCAGCAGTACTTC. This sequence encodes CSAPRTSGSNQQYF.

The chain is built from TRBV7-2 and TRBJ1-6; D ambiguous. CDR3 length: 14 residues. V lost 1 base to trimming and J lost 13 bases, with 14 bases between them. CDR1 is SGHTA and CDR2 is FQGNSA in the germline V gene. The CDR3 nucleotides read TGTGCCAGCAGCTTAGGTCCAGAAAGGGTGCCCCTCCACTTT. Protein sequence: CASSLGPERVPLHF.